This T cell receptor beta chain originates from a study of CD8+CD57+ T cells in acquired aplastic anemia. It was genomic DNA that served as the template for profiling TCR beta VDJ and CDR3. Each CDR3 protein is one row after TCRdb ran MiXCR on the reads. The profile shows about 120,000 distinct CDR3 sequences, approximately 36% of them singletons. Sequencing was done on patients that had shown CD8+CD57+ cell expansion by flow cytometry. The sample holds many counts of this clonotype. The CDR3 loop spans 12 amino acids. The V end lost 5 bases, the J end lost 6 bases, and 10 bases lay between the germline ends.

Sequencing was carried out using sorted CD4+, CD8+, or CD8+CD57+ T cells (not recorded which) from PBMCs. The rearrangement joins TRBV12-3 or TRBV12-4 to TRBJ1-2; no reliable D call. The clonotype comes from a human donor with aplastic anemia. DNA for the CDR3: TGTGCCAGCAGTAGCTCGAAACATGGCTACACCTTC. It encodes CASSSSKHGYTF.